This TCR beta chain was identified during a study of post-analysis software for immune sequencing data. Whole-study results and caveats: Elevated frequency relative to controls characterized a handful of TRBV segments in patients, TRBV5-6, TRBV5-1 and TRBV20-1 among them. Strong co-clustering by F measure linked samples that shared a preparation batch.

Concerning this clonotype itself: No antigen is known for it.

The V end lost 2 bases, the J end lost 7 bases, and 8 bases lay between the germline ends. The CDR3 runs to 13 residues. Germline V CDR1 and CDR2: SGHTA, FQGNSA. The authors incorporated unique molecular identifiers into the TCR beta cDNA libraries. TCRdb reprocessed the PCR reads with MiXCR, giving one entry per CDR3 protein. The repertoire holds roughly 800,000 distinct CDR3 sequences, with approximately 30% as singletons. The rearrangement joins TRBV7-2 to TRBJ2-2, with a possible D match to TRBD1 (5 bases). The sequencing sample was made of blood. The clonotype originates from a girl aged 5-17 years with multiple sclerosis. CDR3 in amino acids: CASSLRGNGELFF. CDR3 nucleotide sequence: TGTGCCAGCAGCTTAAGGGGAAACGGGGAGCTGTTTTTT.